A single sample gave rise to the 6 T cell receptor beta chains below, sequenced in a study of cytomegalovirus exposure and HLA in healthy donors. The primer mix had 60 Vbeta and 13 Jbeta primers. The data were produced by immunoSEQ multiplex PCR, yet TCRdb's version contains in-frame clones alone and is incomplete. Of some 110,000 clones in the sample, around four fifths were seen once. The sequenced sample was PBMCs. The receptors here all came from a woman aged 40-49 years in good health and CMV-seropositive.

V usage is TRBV5-1 and J usage is TRBJ1-1; 7 nucleotides align to TRBD1. V dropped 5 bases and J dropped 4; count of bases not matched to a gene: 8. CDR1 is SGHRS, CDR2 YFSETQ, per germline. CDR3 length: 14 residues. CDR3 coding DNA: TGCGCCAGCAGATCGGAGGGGGCGAGCACTGAAGCTTTCTTT. Encoded protein: CASRSEGASTEAFF.

A word on this clone: The sample contains more than one DNA sequence encoding this CDR3. The gene calls are TRBV29-1 and TRBJ2-5; D possibly corresponds to TRBD2 (6 bases). The CDR3 is 14 residues long. Germline CDR1 and CDR2: SQVTM and ANQGSEA. V lost 5 bases and J 2 bases, leaving 15 bases between the germline ends. CDR3 sequence reads: CSVKDGSGQETQYF. The CDR3 bases are TGCAGCGTTAAGGACGGGAGTGGGCAAGAGACCCAGTACTTC.

V gene TRBV7-9 combines with J gene TRBJ2-7; 7 positions agree with TRBD1. V shed 5 bases and J 6 bases; nucleotides not matched to a gene: 10. Germline assignment: CDR1 SEHNR and CDR2 FQNEAQ (reference sequence). The CDR3 covers 14 residues. The CDR3 DNA follows: TGTGCCAGCAGCCCCAGGGGGACAAACCCCGAGCAGTACTTC. Translating gives CASSPRGTNPEQYF.

This clone was counted a single time. One end of the junction does not line up with germline, which may come from a read error. The genes are TRBV9 and TRBJ2-3; D remains unclear. The CDR3 extends over 16 amino acids. Per the germline V gene, CDR1 is SGDLS and CDR2 is YYNGEE. CDR3 loop: CASSSLPLPRTDTQYF. In DNA, the CDR3 is TGTGCCAGCAGCTCACTCCCACTTCCTCGCACTGATACGCAGTATTTT.

V and J are TRBV5-1 and TRBJ1-5, with TRBD1 matching 10 bases. Trimming cost V 4 bases and J 2 bases; bases outside gene matches: 9. From germline, CDR1 is SGHRS and CDR2 YFSETQ. This CDR3 has 17 residues. Here the CDR3 DNA reads TGCGCCAGCAGCCCCGGTCCGGGGACAGGGGGCAATCAGCCCCAGCATTTT. This sequence encodes CASSPGPGTGGNQPQHF.

J is TRBJ1-5 and V is TRBV6-5; TRBD1 aligns across 7 bases. The CDR3 is made up of 13 amino acids. V lost 6 bases and J lost 7; bases outside the gene matches: 6. Per the germline V gene, CDR1 is MNHEY and CDR2 is SVGAGI. The chain's CDR3 is CASSPGQVQPQHF. CDR3 coding DNA: TGTGCCAGCAGCCCTGGACAGGTCCAGCCCCAGCATTTT.